The subject of this entry is one T cell receptor beta chain. This specimen comes from a study of T cell changes during pregnancy in multiple sclerosis. Here immunoSEQ multiplex PCR was the method, and the copy in TCRdb shows in-frame clones only, minus some. This sample yields around 55,000 clones, of which just under 90% are seen a single time; 0.45% to 0.75% belongs to the top ten. The sequenced sample was CD4+ T cells from peripheral blood mononuclear cells, obtained in the first trimester of pregnancy. The TCR comes from a female donor with multiple sclerosis, enrolled in a pregnancy study.

The CDR3, as DNA: TGTGCCAGCAGCCCCTATCCGAGGGAGGCCTCCTACAATGAGCAGTTCTTC. Protein product: CASSPYPREASYNEQFF. The chain has TRBV7-3 and TRBJ2-1, with TRBD2 as a possible D gene (6 bases). Trimming shortened V by 5 bases and J by 0 bases, and 17 bases separated the two germline ends. This CDR3 has 17 residues. Germline V gene sequence: CDR1 SGHTA, CDR2 FQGTGA.